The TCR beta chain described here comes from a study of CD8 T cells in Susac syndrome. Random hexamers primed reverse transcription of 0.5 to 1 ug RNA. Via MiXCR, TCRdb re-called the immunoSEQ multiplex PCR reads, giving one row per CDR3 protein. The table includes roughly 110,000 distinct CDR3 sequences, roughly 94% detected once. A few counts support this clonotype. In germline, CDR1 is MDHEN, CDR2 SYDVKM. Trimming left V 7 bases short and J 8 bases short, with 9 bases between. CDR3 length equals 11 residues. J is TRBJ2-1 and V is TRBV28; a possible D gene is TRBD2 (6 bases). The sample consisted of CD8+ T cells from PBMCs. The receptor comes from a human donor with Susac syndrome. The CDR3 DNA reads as TGTGCCAGCACCCCGGGGGATGAGCAGTTCTTC. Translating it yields CASTPGDEQFF.